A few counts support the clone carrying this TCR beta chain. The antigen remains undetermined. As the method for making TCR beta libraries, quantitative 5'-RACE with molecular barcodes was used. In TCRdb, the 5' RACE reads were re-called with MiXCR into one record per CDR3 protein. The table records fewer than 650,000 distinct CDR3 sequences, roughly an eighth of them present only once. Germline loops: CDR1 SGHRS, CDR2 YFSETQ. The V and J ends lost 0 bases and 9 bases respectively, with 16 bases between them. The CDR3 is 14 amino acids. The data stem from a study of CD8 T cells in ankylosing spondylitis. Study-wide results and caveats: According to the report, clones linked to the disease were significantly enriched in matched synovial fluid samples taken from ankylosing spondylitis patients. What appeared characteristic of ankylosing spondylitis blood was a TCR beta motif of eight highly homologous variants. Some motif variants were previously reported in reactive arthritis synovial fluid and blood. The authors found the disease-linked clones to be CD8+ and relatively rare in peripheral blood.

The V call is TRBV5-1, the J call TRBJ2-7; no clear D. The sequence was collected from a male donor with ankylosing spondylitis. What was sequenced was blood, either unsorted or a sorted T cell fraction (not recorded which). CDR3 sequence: CASSLGVQSSVQYV. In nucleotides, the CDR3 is TGCGCCAGCAGCTTGGGGGTACAGAGCAGTGTGCAGTACGTC.